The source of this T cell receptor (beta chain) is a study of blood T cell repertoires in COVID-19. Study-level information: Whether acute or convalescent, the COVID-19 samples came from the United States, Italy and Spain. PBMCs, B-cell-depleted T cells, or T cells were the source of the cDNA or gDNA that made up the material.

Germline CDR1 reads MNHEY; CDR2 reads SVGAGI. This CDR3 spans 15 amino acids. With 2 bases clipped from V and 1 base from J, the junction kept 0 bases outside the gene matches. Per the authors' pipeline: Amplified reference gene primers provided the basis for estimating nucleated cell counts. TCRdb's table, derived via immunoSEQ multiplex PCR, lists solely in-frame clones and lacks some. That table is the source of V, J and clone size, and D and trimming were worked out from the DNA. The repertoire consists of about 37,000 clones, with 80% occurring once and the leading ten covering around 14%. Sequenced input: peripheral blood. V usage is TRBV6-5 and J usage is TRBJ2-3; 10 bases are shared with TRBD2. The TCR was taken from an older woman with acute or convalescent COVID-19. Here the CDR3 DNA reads TGTGCCAGCAGTTACCTAGCGGGGGGCACAGATACGCAGTATTTT. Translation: CASSYLAGGTDTQYF.